This T cell receptor beta chain was documented in a study of OX40 agonist ivuxolimab in advanced cancers. On the study more broadly: Males comprised about 84% of the group, whose mean age was roughly 60 years (range 23 to 79).

Comments on this clone: No antigen is known for it.

Profiling relied on immunoSEQ multiplex PCR, and the TCRdb table lists in-frame clones only, not all of them. The sample lists tens of thousands of clones, about 87% occurring once. Overall study results and limits: CD8+ T cells (on average) carried more expanded clones than CD4+ T cells.

The investigators sampled blood at baseline, at cycle 4 day 1, and at cycle 7 day 1. There are 16 residues in the CDR3. V was pared by 2 bases and J by 4 bases, with 17 bases between. CDR1 and CDR2 from the germline V gene are MNHNS and SASEGT. The sample consisted of CD4+ or CD8+ T cells sorted from blood, taken in a trial of the OX40 agonist ivuxolimab. This receptor was obtained from an adult with an advanced solid tumor such as melanoma, head and neck, liver or kidney cancer. The chain is built from TRBV6-1 and TRBJ1-2; D gene ambiguous. The CDR3 region is CASSELGGGLGYGYTF. Written as DNA, the CDR3 is TGTGCCAGCAGTGAACTCGGAGGCGGGTTAGGCTATGGCTACACCTTC.